Only a few counts were recorded for the clone carrying this TCR beta chain. TCRdb re-analysed the reads in MiXCR, keeping a single row per CDR3 protein. In the table there are approximately 290,000 distinct CDR3 sequences, about 25% of which are singletons. CDR3 size: 15 residues. Germline loops: CDR1 DFQATT, CDR2 SNEGSKA (reference sequence). Unmatched junction bases numbered 12, after V lost 3 bases and J lost 6 bases. This entry is derived from a study of T cell repertoires in cytomegalovirus infection. About the study: CMV infection together with matching HLA type was indicated by public TCR beta signatures.

Sequenced: PBMCs. The genes are TRBV20-1 and TRBJ2-7, with 9 bases identical to TRBD1. The sequence derives from a human donor in good health (CMV status not recorded). Some clones in this sample may be carry-over from other donors' samples. CDR3 sequence: CSASRTGAGLGEQYF. The CDR3 DNA is TGCAGTGCTAGTCGGACAGGGGCCGGCTTAGGCGAGCAGTACTTC.